This passage covers 2 T cell receptor beta chains from one sample sequenced in a study of cytomegalovirus exposure and HLA in healthy donors. Primers: 60 Vbeta forward and 13 Jbeta reverse. Clones were read by immunoSEQ multiplex PCR, and TCRdb kept only the in-frame ones, dropping some. In total, the table holds around 53,000 clones. Sequenced input: PBMCs. The receptors originated from a man aged 18 to 35 in good health and CMV-seropositive.

CDR3 protein: CASNDRSSGNTIYF. Written as DNA, the CDR3 is TGTGCCTCCAACGACAGGTCTTCTGGAAACACCATATATTTT. This chain joins TRBV15 and TRBJ1-3; D is possibly TRBD1 (6 bases). Germline values: CDR1 LNHNV, CDR2 YYDKDF (reference sequence). The length of the CDR3 is 14 residues. V was shortened by 11 bases and J by 1 base, with 15 bases between the two germline ends. Full variable domain (rest looked up from reference TRBV15 and TRBJ1-3): DAMVIQNPRYQVTQFGKPVTLSCSQTLNHNVMYWYQQKSSQAPKLLFHYYDKDFNNEADTPDNFQSRRPNTSFCFLDIRSPGLGDTAMYLCASNDRSSGNTIYFGEGSWLTVV.

The chain has TRBV2 and TRBJ1-1; 7 bases align to TRBD1. V shed 7 bases, J shed 8 bases, and the junction held 10 bases outside the gene matches. The CDR3 loop spans 13 amino acids. Looked up from germline, CDR1 is SNHLY and CDR2 is FYNNEI. CDR3 region: CASMRQGRQEAFF. The CDR3 nucleotides read TGTGCCAGCATGAGACAGGGTCGCCAAGAAGCTTTCTTT.